One sample yielded the 27 T cell receptor beta chains listed below, sequenced in a study of blood T cell repertoires in COVID-19. Assay used: immunoSEQ multiplex PCR; TCRdb lists only in-frame clones, some missing. The repertoire holds some 170,000 clones, with 87% as singletons. Sequencing was performed on peripheral blood. The receptors here all came from a woman aged 45-60 years with acute or convalescent COVID-19.

This rearrangement joins TRBV4-3 to TRBJ1-2; D remains ambiguous. The CDR3 extends over 16 amino acids. V lost 1 base, J lost 6 bases, and 18 bases lay in between. Germline values: CDR1 LGHNA, CDR2 YSLEER. CDR3 DNA: TGCGCCAGCAGCCAAGGTACGGCCCCCGGGATCGATGGCTACACCTTC. As protein: CASSQGTAPGIDGYTF.

In its sample, this clone was seen once. The V and J genes are TRBV7-2 and TRBJ1-5; D uncertain. Germline CDR1 is SGHTA and CDR2 is FQGNSA. The CDR3 contains 13 residues. The V end lost 4 bases, the J end lost 3 bases, and 7 bases lay between the germline ends. The CDR3 protein is CASSSLYNQPQHF. The CDR3 DNA reads as TGTGCCAGCAGCTCCTTGTACAATCAGCCCCAGCATTTT.

This clone appeared a few times. V and J are TRBV9 and TRBJ1-4; 10 nucleotides match TRBD1. CDR3 length equals 17 residues. Looked up from germline, CDR1 is SGDLS and CDR2 is YYNGEE. V was pared by 0 bases and J by 4 bases, with 6 bases of the junction left unmatched. CDR3 sequence: CASSVGGTGAFNEKLFF. CDR3 DNA sequence: TGTGCCAGCAGCGTAGGCGGGACAGGGGCTTTTAATGAAAAACTGTTTTTT.

A single count supports this clone. This sequence joins TRBV19 and TRBJ2-1; TRBD1 aligns across 10 bases. The CDR3 runs to 15 residues. The J segment lost 10 bases and the V segment lost 3 bases, leaving 9 bases of the junction unmatched. In germline, CDR1 is LNHDA, CDR2 SQIVND (reference sequence). In nucleotides, the CDR3 is TGTGCCAGTAGTATGGGGGGGACAGGGGCCTTAGAGCAGTTCTTC. It codes for CASSMGGTGALEQFF.

The chain joins TRBV9 to TRBJ2-5; TRBD2 might be the D (7 bases). The CDR3 loop spans 14 amino acids. V lost 0 bases and J lost 4, with 10 bases in between. Germline lookup yields CDR1 SGDLS and CDR2 YYNGEE. CDR3 DNA: TGTGCCAGCAGCGTAGCGGGGGGCGGAGAGACCCAGTACTTC. It yields the protein CASSVAGGGETQYF.

The chain joins TRBV27 to TRBJ1-2, with TRBD1 matching over 7 bases. The V segment lost 2 bases and the J segment 2 bases; nucleotides outside the gene matches: 8. CDR3 length: 16 amino acids. CDR1 MNHEY and CDR2 SMNVEV come from the germline V gene (reference sequence). The CDR3 here is CASSLRIDRANYGYTF. The DNA for the CDR3 is TGTGCCAGCAGTTTACGGATCGACAGGGCGAACTATGGCTACACCTTC.

CDR3 sequence reads: CATSRDRNTEAFF. The CDR3 DNA follows: TGTGCCACCAGCAGAGATAGGAACACTGAAGCTTTCTTT. The chain carries TRBV15 and TRBJ1-1; D is uncertain. The CDR3 is 13 amino acids. V lost 0 bases, J lost 1 base, and 3 bases lay in between. The germline gives CDR1 LNHNV, CDR2 YYDKDF (reference sequence).

V usage is TRBV18 and J usage is TRBJ1-4; 7 nucleotides match TRBD1. Trimming took 4 bases from V and 1 from J; bases not matched to a gene: 9. Germline V gene lookup returns CDR1 KGHSH and CDR2 LQKENI. CDR3 length equals 17 residues. CDR3 sequence: CASSHIKRQGTNEKLFF. CDR3 DNA sequence: TGTGCCAGCTCACATATTAAAAGACAGGGAACTAATGAAAAACTGTTTTTT.

The V and J genes are TRBV18 and TRBJ1-3; a weak D match, TRBD1 (6 bases). The length of the CDR3 is 17 residues. Trimming pared 4 bases from V and 0 bases from J, leaving 16 bases between. Per germline, CDR1 KGHSH and CDR2 LQKENI. CDR3: CASSLTGPGVSGNTIYF. Written as DNA, the CDR3 is TGTGCCAGCTCACTAACAGGGCCCGGAGTCTCTGGAAACACCATATATTTT.

This chain uses TRBV11-3 with TRBJ2-7; TRBD1 agrees at 7 bases. This CDR3 is 17 amino acids long. Germline trimming cut 2 bases from V and 3 bases from J; bases unmatched to any gene: 13. Germline CDR1 SGHNT, CDR2 YENEEA. CDR3 amino acids: CASSLFGRQGRLYEQYF. The CDR3 DNA is TGTGCCAGCAGCTTATTTGGAAGACAGGGCAGGCTCTACGAGCAGTACTTC.

The V call is TRBV3-1 (or the pseudogene TRBV3-2), the J call TRBJ2-7; D remains unclear. The germline CDR1 and CDR2 sequences are LGHDT and YNNKEL (reference sequence). The CDR3 length is 17 residues. V was trimmed by 4 bases and J by 3 bases, leaving 22 bases between them. The CDR3 here is CASSPRPLIDWNYEQYF. CDR3 bases: TGTGCCAGCAGCCCTCGTCCCCTGATCGACTGGAACTACGAGCAGTACTTC.

This chain connects TRBV6-6 to TRBJ1-5; possibly TRBD1 for D (5 bases). The CDR3 loop spans 16 amino acids. V lost 0 bases and J 4 bases, leaving 13 bases between the germline ends. Germline CDR1 and CDR2: MNHNY and SVGAGI (reference sequence). The CDR3 loop is CASSYSIRGYNQPQHF. CDR3 nucleotides: TGTGCCAGCAGTTACTCGATAAGGGGTTATAATCAGCCCCAGCATTTT.

V and J are TRBV3-1 (or the pseudogene TRBV3-2) and TRBJ1-1; 9 bases match TRBD1. Germline loops: CDR1 LGHDT, CDR2 YNNKEL (reference sequence). Trimming at V came to 1 base and at J to 4 bases, leaving 4 bases not matched to a gene. The CDR3 has 15 amino acids. The chain's CDR3 is CASSQAQGASTEAFF. In DNA form, the CDR3 reads TGTGCCAGCAGCCAAGCACAGGGGGCGTCCACTGAAGCTTTCTTT.

This chain uses TRBV27 with TRBJ1-2; 12 bases are a match to TRBD1. Germline V CDR1 and CDR2: MNHEY, SMNVEV (reference sequence). With 5 bases clipped from V and 4 bases from J, the junction kept 5 bases outside the gene matches. The CDR3 sequence is 15 residues long. In DNA, the CDR3 is TGTGCCAGCAGTCCCGGGACAGGGGGCCTCTATGGCTACACCTTC. Translation: CASSPGTGGLYGYTF.

This clone was seen only once. This sequence joins TRBV2 and TRBJ1-2; unclear D gene. The ends were cut back, 2 bases at V and 8 bases at J, with 9 bases in the middle. From germline, CDR1 is SNHLY and CDR2 FYNNEI. The CDR3 is 12 amino acids. CDR3 sequence: CASSEYRQGYTF. The CDR3 nucleotides are TGTGCCAGCAGTGAATATCGTCAGGGCTACACCTTC.

In this sample, this clone turned up once. V is TRBV19 and J is TRBJ2-2; D not certain. The CDR3 is 15 residues long. Trimming cost V 7 bases and J 2 bases, with 14 bases left between them. Germline V lookup: CDR1 LNHDA, CDR2 SQIVND (reference sequence). The CDR3 region has the DNA TGTGCCAGTAAATATCTAATCCCAAACACCGGGGAGCTGTTTTTT. It yields the protein CASKYLIPNTGELFF.

The CDR3: CASSRQGSTDTQYF. CDR3 in DNA: TGTGCCTCCTCCCGGCAGGGGTCCACAGATACGCAGTATTTT. The chain employs TRBV7-2 and TRBJ2-3, with D perhaps matching TRBD1 (6 bases). In germline, CDR1 is SGHTA, CDR2 FQGNSA. Trimming cost V 11 bases and J 2 bases, with 17 bases left between them. The CDR3 is 14 amino acids. Based on the CDR3 plus reference TRBV7-2 and TRBJ2-3, the full variable domain is GAGVSQSPSNKVTEKGKDVELRCDPISGHTALYWYRQSLGQGLEFLIYFQGNSAPDKSGLPSDRFSAERTGGSVSTLTIQRTQQEDSAVYLCASSRQGSTDTQYFGPGTRLTVL.

This chain joins TRBV27 and TRBJ2-2; 8 bases fit TRBD2. J lost 5 bases, V lost 4 bases, and 12 bases had no gene match. Germline values: CDR1 MNHEY, CDR2 SMNVEV (reference sequence). This CDR3 comprises 17 residues. The CDR3: CASSSPGPAGVTGELFF. In DNA form, the CDR3 reads TGTGCCAGCAGTTCTCCGGGTCCAGCGGGGGTTACCGGGGAGCTGTTTTTT.

This chain connects TRBV6-5 to TRBJ1-2; D may be TRBD1 (5 bases). The CDR3 has 13 residues. Germline V lookup: CDR1 MNHEY, CDR2 SVGAGI. V shed 2 bases and J shed 6 bases, with 10 bases lying between them. The CDR3 is CASSYGRANGYTF. CDR3 nucleotide sequence: TGTGCCAGCAGTTACGGCAGGGCGAATGGCTACACCTTC.

The rearrangement uses TRBV6-6 and TRBJ2-1; possibly TRBD2 for D (5 bases). CDR1 and CDR2 (germline): MNHNY, SVGAGI (reference sequence). The germline V and J ends were trimmed by 6 bases and 2 bases, with 8 bases remaining between them. There are 13 residues in the CDR3. The CDR3 DNA reads as TGTGCCAGCAGCCCGGGGACCTACAATGAGCAGTTCTTC. It codes for CASSPGTYNEQFF.

The chain joins TRBV7-2 to TRBJ1-2; no clear D. The germline CDR1 and CDR2 sequences are SGHTA and FQGNSA. The CDR3 is made up of 17 amino acids. Between the trimmed V and J ends, which lost 6 bases and 0 bases, there was a span of 20 bases. The CDR3 bases are TGTGCCAGCAGTTTCCCCAGGAGGGCAGAGGCTAACTATGGCTACACCTTC. Protein product: CASSFPRRAEANYGYTF.

This clone showed up just once. This sequence joins TRBV27 and TRBJ2-1; 10 bases are shared with TRBD1. With V trimmed by 3 bases and J by 7 bases, 12 bases remained unmatched. CDR3 length: 17 amino acids. Germline V lookup: CDR1 MNHEY, CDR2 SMNVEV (reference sequence). This chain's CDR3 is CASSLWGRDRGGNEQFF. The CDR3 DNA reads as TGTGCCAGCAGTTTGTGGGGTAGGGACAGGGGTGGGAATGAGCAGTTCTTC.

The chain has TRBV29-1 and TRBJ2-1; 11 bases are shared with TRBD1. The V gene end was trimmed by 6 bases and the J gene end by 14 bases; junction bases not matched to a gene: 9. The CDR3 is made up of 12 amino acids. Germline V CDR1 and CDR2: SQVTM, ANQGSEA. CDR3 residues: CSVAGTGGGEFF. CDR3 coding DNA: TGCAGCGTAGCCGGGACAGGGGGTGGAGAGTTCTTC.

This chain connects TRBV20-1 to TRBJ1-2; TRBD1 matches 8 bases. V gave up 3 bases and J gave up 3 bases; unmatched junction bases: 9. The germline gives CDR1 DFQATT, CDR2 SNEGSKA (reference sequence). The CDR3 is made up of 15 amino acids. Here the CDR3 reads CSASSSDRGDYGYTF. CDR3 nucleotide sequence: TGCAGTGCTAGTTCTTCTGACAGGGGTGACTATGGCTACACCTTC.

The chain carries TRBV9 and TRBJ1-2; D is undetermined. The CDR3 sequence is 13 residues long. Trimming left V 0 bases short and J 7 bases short, with 10 bases between. The germline V gene encodes CDR1 SGDLS and CDR2 YYNGEE. The CDR3 nucleotides read TGTGCCAGCAGCGTAGCTCCGGGGTCTGGCTACACCTTC. Translated, it gives CASSVAPGSGYTF.

The CDR3 is CASSQFRGLAGGQFF. In DNA, the CDR3 is TGTGCCAGCAGCCAGTTTAGGGGTCTAGCGGGAGGGCAGTTCTTC. This chain uses TRBV3-1 (or the pseudogene TRBV3-2) with TRBJ2-1, with 11 bases identical to TRBD2. CDR3 length: 15 residues. Trimming took 3 bases from V and 12 from J; bases not matched to a gene: 10. CDR1 is LGHDT, CDR2 YNNKEL, per germline (reference sequence).

This chain uses TRBV20-1 with TRBJ2-5; maybe TRBD2 (7 bases). This CDR3 is built from 17 residues. Germline V gene lookup returns CDR1 DFQATT and CDR2 SNEGSKA (reference sequence). The V end lost 3 bases, the J end lost 1 base, and 21 bases lay between the germline ends. The CDR3 loop reads CSASRALLGGLQETQYF. The CDR3 DNA sequence: TGCAGTGCTAGTCGCGCCCTTTTGGGGGGGCTCCAAGAGACCCAGTACTTC.